These T cell receptor beta chains were read from a single sample in a study of blood T cell repertoires in COVID-19. The protocol was immunoSEQ multiplex PCR, while the TCRdb copy is restricted to in-frame clones and leaves out a portion. Of 150,000 to 200,000 clones listed, more than 70% were seen once; the top ten hold approximately 4.5%. The sequencing input was peripheral blood. All receptors derive from a human donor in a cohort sampled during active COVID-19. CDR3s include the opening cysteine and the closing phenylalanine or tryptophan. The D gene is left open where the match is weak. Part of the rows lack a size; the others show once, few, many or a class for expanded clones.

TRBJ2-7,many,TRBD2,TRBV30,TGTGCCTACTCGCGGGGGGCCCACTCCTACGAGCAGTACTTC,CAYSRGAHSYEQYF
TRBJ1-6,NA,TRBD1,TRBV28,TGTGCCAGCGGCGGGACAGGGGCCCTCTATAATTCACCCCTCCACTTT,CASGGTGALYNSPLHF
TRBJ2-7,NA,TRBD2,TRBV27,TGTGCCAGCAGGAAGCGGGGCAGGATCTACGAGCAGTACTTC,CASRKRGRIYEQYF
TRBJ2-7,NA,TRBD1,TRBV19,TGTGCCAGTAGTCCCCGGACAGGGGGCACCTACGAGCAGTACTTC,CASSPRTGGTYEQYF
TRBJ1-5,NA,NA,TRBV2,TGTGCCAGCAGTGAAGCGCCGGTCCAGCCCCAGCATTTT,CASSEAPVQPQHF
TRBJ1-1,NA,NA,TRBV19,TGTGCCAGTAGTATCGGACAGAACACTGAAGCTTTCTTT,CASSIGQNTEAFF
TRBJ2-3,NA,TRBD2,TRBV11-3,TGTGCCAGCAGCTTCACTAGCGGGAAGGCAGATACGCAGTATTTT,CASSFTSGKADTQYF
TRBJ1-1,NA,TRBD1,TRBV29-1,TGCAGCGCGGACAGGGGGCGAACTGAAGCTTTCTTT,CSADRGRTEAFF
TRBJ2-7,NA,NA,TRBV25-1,TGTGCCGGCAGGTTGGGGGGTAAGCAGTACTTC,CAGRLGGKQYF
TRBJ2-2,NA,TRBD2,TRBV28,TGTGCCAGCAGTCGACAATGGGGCGGGAGGGCGAGCGGGGAGCTGTTTTTT,CASSRQWGGRASGELFF
TRBJ1-4,NA,TRBD1,TRBV28,TGTGCCAGCAGTCCGGGACAGTATAATGAAAAACTGTTTTTT,CASSPGQYNEKLFF
TRBJ2-7,NA,TRBD2,TRBV29-1,TGCAGCGTTGAAGGGACTAGCGGGAGAGGGGGCCGGGCCTACGAGCAGTACTTC,CSVEGTSGRGGRAYEQYF
TRBJ1-4,once,NA,TRBV30,TGTGCCTGGCGAAACAGGGTGAATGAAAAACTGTTTTTT,CAWRNRVNEKLFF
TRBJ2-7,NA,NA,TRBV4-2,TGTGCCAGCAGCCAAGACTTATACGAGCAGTACTTC,CASSQDLYEQYF
TRBJ2-2,NA,TRBD2,TRBV2,TGTGCCAGCAAGATAGCGGGAGCCGTGACCGGGGAGCTGTTTTTT,CASKIAGAVTGELFF
TRBJ2-7,NA,NA,TRBV6-5,TGTGCCAGCAGTCCAGACCGGGGGGAGCAGTACTTC,CASSPDRGEQYF
TRBJ2-7,NA,NA,TRBV28,TGTGCCAGCAGCTCCTGGAGGGCTAGCTCCTACGAGCAGTACTTC,CASSSWRASSYEQYF
TRBJ2-2,NA,TRBD1,TRBV28,TGTGCCAGCAGTCCCGGGCCGGGACAGGGGAACACCGGGGAGCTGTTTTTT,CASSPGPGQGNTGELFF
TRBJ2-7,once,NA,TRBV27,TGTGCCAGCAGTCTATTGACGGGAAACGAGCAGTACTTC,CASSLLTGNEQYF
TRBJ2-3,once,TRBD2,TRBV4-3,TGCGCCAGCAGCCAAGGGACTAGCGGGGGGACAGATACGCAGTATTTT,CASSQGTSGGTDTQYF
TRBJ1-1,few,NA,TRBV7-9,TGTGCCAGCAGCTCTCAGGAATTGGTCACTGAAGCTTTCTTT,CASSSQELVTEAFF
TRBJ2-1,NA,TRBD2,TRBV2,TGTGCCAGCAGCAGCTACTCGGGAGGGACCTACAATGAGCAGTTCTTC,CASSSYSGGTYNEQFF
TRBJ2-7,NA,NA,TRBV19,TGTGCCAGTAGTATACTGGCTAGCCGAAATGGCTACGAGCAGTACTTC,CASSILASRNGYEQYF
TRBJ2-1,NA,NA,TRBV10-1,TGCGCCAGCAGTGAGTCAACTGGGGCGTACAATGAGCAGTTCTTC,CASSESTGAYNEQFF
TRBJ1-4,NA,TRBD1,TRBV24-1,TGTGCCACCACCGGGGACAGGGGAAATGAAAAACTGTTTTTT,CATTGDRGNEKLFF
TRBJ1-1,few,NA,TRBV19,TGTGCCAGTAGTCGGCTGGGGGGAACTGAAGCTTTCTTT,CASSRLGGTEAFF
TRBJ2-7,NA,NA,TRBV2,TGTGCCAGCAGTCCAGGGGCCTACGAGCAGTACTTC,CASSPGAYEQYF
TRBJ1-1,NA,NA,TRBV6-6,TGTGCCAGCAGGTCCCAGGGGAACACTGAAGCTTTCTTT,CASRSQGNTEAFF
TRBJ2-7,NA,NA,TRBV5-1,TGCGCCAGCAGCACCGGACAGAACAACTACGAGCAGTACTTC,CASSTGQNNYEQYF
TRBJ2-5,NA,NA,TRBV21-1,TGTGCCAGCAGCCGACCAAACAGCGGGGGGGCGAATGAGACCCAGTACTTC,CASSRPNSGGANETQYF
TRBJ1-2,NA,NA,TRBV6-2/TRBV6-3,TGTGCCAGCAGTTACTCGGGACATAACTATGGCTACACCTTC,CASSYSGHNYGYTF
TRBJ2-1,NA,NA,TRBV27,TGTGCCAGCTCCCTCGCGGACAATGAGCAGTTCTTC,CASSLADNEQFF
TRBJ2-7,many,TRBD1,TRBV27,TGTGCCAGCAGTTCAGTAAGGGGACAGTCCTACGAGCAGTACTTC,CASSSVRGQSYEQYF
TRBJ2-6,NA,TRBD1,TRBV19,TGTGCCAGTAGTTCCGGGACAGGGGTAGCTGGGGCCAACGTCCTGACTTTC,CASSSGTGVAGANVLTF
TRBJ1-6,few,TRBD1,TRBV7-6,TGTGCCAGCAGTCGAACCCGGGGACAGGAGGGGAATTCACCCCTCCACTTT,CASSRTRGQEGNSPLHF
TRBJ2-1,NA,TRBD1,TRBV5-1,TGCGCCAGCAGCCAACAGGGGGCTGGGGACAATGAGCAGTTCTTC,CASSQQGAGDNEQFF
TRBJ2-7,NA,NA,TRBV9,TGTGCCAGCAGCGCCGGGACACCTTACGAGCAGTACTTC,CASSAGTPYEQYF
TRBJ1-2,NA,NA,TRBV4-3,TGCGCCAGCAGCCAAGAGGAGGGGACCTCCTATGGCTACACCTTC,CASSQEEGTSYGYTF
TRBJ2-5,NA,TRBD1,TRBV30,TGTGCCTGGAGCAAGCTAGACAGGGGGCAAGAGACCCAGTACTTC,CAWSKLDRGQETQYF
TRBJ2-3,NA,NA,TRBV4-1,TGCGCCAGCAGCCTAATCTTCACAGATACGCAGTATTTT,CASSLIFTDTQYF
TRBJ1-1,NA,TRBD1,TRBV5-1,TGCGCCAGCAGCAATCGGACAGGGGGAATCACTGAAGCTTTCTTT,CASSNRTGGITEAFF
TRBJ1-1,NA,TRBD1,TRBV2,TGTGCCAGCGTAGGGGACAGGGACACTGAAGCTTTCTTT,CASVGDRDTEAFF
TRBJ1-3,NA,NA,TRBV18,TGTGCCAGCTCACCAACCACAGGGATCGGAAACACCATATATTTT,CASSPTTGIGNTIYF
TRBJ1-3,NA,NA,TRBV28,TGTGCCAGCACCCCCCTGGTGCCCCGACGGGAAAACACCATATATTTT,CASTPLVPRRENTIYF
TRBJ2-1,few,TRBD1,TRBV19,TGTGCCAGTAGTATACCGGGACAGGGGTTTAGAAATGAGCAGTTCTTC,CASSIPGQGFRNEQFF
TRBJ2-7,NA,TRBD1,TRBV18,TGTGCCAGCTCACCACTTCTTGGGACAGGGGGCGCGGGGGAGCAGTACTTC,CASSPLLGTGGAGEQYF
TRBJ2-1,NA,TRBD2,TRBV9,TGTGCCAGCAGCGTAGCTTCCAGCGGGGGTGCCTACAATGAGCAGTTCTTC,CASSVASSGGAYNEQFF
TRBJ1-2,once,NA,TRBV28,TGTGCCAGCAGTTCGGGGGACTATGGCTACACCTTC,CASSSGDYGYTF
TRBJ2-1,NA,TRBD2,TRBV7-2,TGTGCCAGCAGCTTATCACGGACTAGCGGCTACAATGAGCAGTTCTTC,CASSLSRTSGYNEQFF
TRBJ2-7,NA,NA,TRBV7-6,TGTGCCAGCAGCCCCGACACCTCCTACGAGCAGTACTTC,CASSPDTSYEQYF
TRBJ1-2,once,TRBD1,TRBV19,TGTGCCAGTAGTGTGGACAGGGGGCATGGCTACACCTTC,CASSVDRGHGYTF
TRBJ2-1,NA,NA,TRBV6-6,TGTGCCAGCAGTTACGAAAGGGGCTCCTACAATGAGCAGTTCTTC,CASSYERGSYNEQFF
TRBJ2-2,once,TRBD1,TRBV10-3,TGTGCCATCGGGACAGGGGGCACCGGGGAGCTGTTTTTT,CAIGTGGTGELFF
TRBJ2-1,NA,NA,TRBV5-1,TGCGCCAGCAGCTTGGCCCATGGAGGAGTGTGGGATGAGCAGTTCTTC,CASSLAHGGVWDEQFF
TRBJ2-5,NA,TRBD1,TRBV4-1,TGCGCCAGCAGCCAAAGATTCTCCGGGACAGCGCAAGAGACCCAGTACTTC,CASSQRFSGTAQETQYF
TRBJ2-1,once,NA,TRBV9,TGTGCCAGCAGCGTTCAGGTTGATTTGTGGGATGAGCAGTTCTTC,CASSVQVDLWDEQFF
TRBJ2-7,once,TRBD2,TRBV11-2,TGTGCCAGCAGTCTCGGGACTAGCGGGAGTTACGAGCAGTACTTC,CASSLGTSGSYEQYF